Listed here is a single TCR beta chain. Antigen: not known. There are 16 residues in the CDR3. Germline values: CDR1 LNHDA, CDR2 SQIVND (reference sequence). V lost 3 bases and J lost 3, with 15 bases in between. This entry belongs to a study of T cell responses to AZD1222 COVID-19 vaccine. Turning to the study itself: Second doses at about 4 or about 12 weeks were pooled. Study-wide findings and caveats: Increases in Spike-specific TCR breadth and depth were seen after two AZD1222 doses. Nearly half of the spike-specific TCRs reportedly recognize variant regions that carry no mutations.

Sequenced by immunoSEQ multiplex PCR; TCRdb stores in-frame clones only, minus some. This table holds about 97,000 clones, less than 90% found once. The chain carries TRBV19 and TRBJ1-5; D may be TRBD1 (6 bases). The TCR comes from an adult in good health. Sequences were derived from peripheral blood, sampled on day 0 of AZD1222 vaccination. The CDR3 is CASSISGQGNNQPQHF. The CDR3 nucleotides read TGTGCCAGTAGTATCTCCGGGCAGGGGAACAATCAGCCCCAGCATTTT.